The entry that follows covers one T cell receptor (beta chain) sequence. Antigen: not known. All of the isolated RNA was reverse transcribed, so expressed TCRB transcripts were sequenced. Produced via immunoSEQ multiplex PCR; TCRdb's table is partial and in-frame only. This sample yields some 190,000 clones, of which around 8% are seen a single time; about 1% belongs to the top ten. In germline, CDR1 is ENHRY, CDR2 SYGVKD. The CDR3 is 15 amino acids. Trimming shortened V by 2 bases and J by 8 bases, and 18 bases separated the two germline ends. This sample is drawn from a study of beta chain features in type 1 diabetes. Whole-study findings and limits: TCRB CDR3 length was moderately but significantly reduced in all four CD4+ subsets of Type 1 diabetes patients. Type 1 diabetes patients had VDJ junctions that carried fewer insertions and more deletions. Across patients, naive, central memory and Treg TCRB repertoires exhibited apparently greater similarity than was observed across healthy donors.

Staining for CD45RO/CCR7/CD25/CD127/CD95/CD27 allowed sorting of CD4+ naive, central memory, regulatory and stem cell-like memory cells. The clonotype comes from a woman aged 40 to 50 with type 1 diabetes. The chain joins TRBV10-3 to TRBJ1-2, with a possible D match to TRBD1 (6 bases). The sequenced material came from central memory CD4+ T cells from blood. CDR3 region: CAISEGQGKLGGYTF. The CDR3 DNA reads TGTGCCATCAGTGAGGGGCAGGGGAAGCTCGGAGGCTACACCTTC.